Here is one TCR beta chain with its context. What it binds is not known. This CDR3 is 14 amino acids long. Germline trimming cut 1 base from V and 6 bases from J; bases unmatched to any gene: 2. Germline V gene data show CDR1 as LGHNA and CDR2 as YNFKEQ. TCRdb used MiXCR to reprocess the 5' RACE reads, holding one entry per CDR3 protein. The sample lists roughly 450,000 distinct CDR3 sequences; 20% to 30% were seen once. The data derive from a study of CD8 T cells in ankylosing spondylitis. General study results and limits: One TCR beta motif, made up of several highly homologous variants, appeared characteristic of ankylosing spondylitis blood.

Sequences were obtained from blood, either unsorted or a sorted T cell fraction (not recorded which). This TCR was sampled from a male donor with ankylosing spondylitis. This chain joins TRBV4-2 and TRBJ1-2; TRBD1 matches 10 bases. The CDR3 is CASSQVGTGDGYTF. The CDR3 nucleotides are TGTGCCAGCAGCCAAGTAGGGACAGGGGATGGCTACACCTTC.